The 27 T cell receptor beta chains reported below all come from one sample, sequenced in a study of blood T cell repertoires in COVID-19. Some clones are missing from TCRdb's copy, which holds only in-frame ones; the method was immunoSEQ multiplex PCR. In the table there are 90,000 or so clones, approximately 90% of which are singletons. The sequenced material came from peripheral blood. These receptors originate from a man in his 60s with acute or convalescent COVID-19.

This chain connects TRBV15 to TRBJ2-7; no clear D gene. Trimming stripped 0 bases from V and 3 bases from J, with 9 bases between. The CDR3 is made up of 14 amino acids. Per germline, CDR1 LNHNV and CDR2 YYDKDF (reference sequence). CDR3 bases: TGTGCCACCAGCAGAGATCTACTTCTCTACGAGCAGTACTTC. Encoded protein: CATSRDLLLYEQYF.

This clone came up once. The rearrangement uses TRBV13 and TRBJ2-7, with D perhaps TRBD1 (5 bases). Germline V lookup: CDR1 PRHDT, CDR2 FYEKMQ (reference sequence). The CDR3 has 16 amino acids. V was shortened by 5 bases and J by 4 bases, with 21 bases between the two germline ends. The CDR3 bases are TGTGCCAGCAGCCCCCAGTCCGGAGCCAGGGAATACGAGCAGTACTTC. Translating it yields CASSPQSGAREYEQYF.

This clone was found a few times. The V and J genes are TRBV6-5 and TRBJ2-7; D is possibly TRBD2 (5 bases). This CDR3 has 15 amino acids. V gave up 8 bases and J gave up 2 bases, with 19 bases separating them. Germline CDR1 reads MNHEY; CDR2 reads SVGAGI. CDR3 DNA: TGTGCCAGCGCGCTAAGCCTAGCCTTTACCTACGAGCAGTACTTC. Encoded protein: CASALSLAFTYEQYF.

The chain combines TRBV7-3 with TRBJ2-2; 8 positions match TRBD2. CDR1 is SGHTA, CDR2 FQGTGA, per germline. The CDR3 has 19 residues. Trimming took 4 bases from V and 0 from J; bases not matched to a gene: 13. The DNA of the CDR3 is TGTGCCAGCAGCTCGCTGGGGGAGTCGGGACTAGCGAACACCGGGGAGCTGTTTTTT. It encodes CASSSLGESGLANTGELFF. Full variable domain (rest looked up from reference TRBV7-3 and TRBJ2-2): GAGVSQTPSNKVTEKGKYVELRCDPISGHTALYWYRQSLGQGPEFLIYFQGTGAADDSGLPNDRFFAVRPEGSVSTLKIQRTERGDSAVYLCASSSLGESGLANTGELFFGEGSRLTVL.

The V gene is TRBV30, the J gene TRBJ2-5; 8 positions match TRBD1. This CDR3 spans 13 amino acids. Germline CDR1 GTSNPN, CDR2 SVGIG (reference sequence). The trim removed 5 bases at V and 4 bases at J, leaving 6 bases unmatched. The DNA of the CDR3 is TGTGCCTGGGGACAGGGTGTCGGAGAGACCCAGTACTTC. Residues: CAWGQGVGETQYF. Combining the CDR3 with reference TRBV30 and TRBJ2-5 gives the whole variable domain SQTIHQWPATLVQPVGSPLSLECTVEGTSNPNLYWYRQAAGRGLQLLFYSVGIGQISSEVPQNLSASRPQDRQFILSSKKLLLSDSGFYLCAWGQGVGETQYFGPGTRLLVL.

This clone was recorded once. This chain joins TRBV11-3 and TRBJ2-1, with D perhaps TRBD1 (6 bases). The CDR3 is 15 amino acids. Trimming pared 5 bases from V and 6 bases from J, leaving 17 bases between. The germline gives CDR1 SGHNT, CDR2 YENEEA. CDR3 bases: TGTGCCAGCAGCCCTGGACAGTGGGGAAGCAATGAGCAGTTCTTC. Protein product: CASSPGQWGSNEQFF. The complete variable domain, with remaining parts taken from reference TRBV11-3 and TRBJ2-1, reads EAGVVQSPRYKIIEKKQPVAFWCNPISGHNTLYWYLQNLGQGPELLIRYENEEAVDDSQLPKDRFSAERLKGVDSTLKIQPAELGDSAVYLCASSPGQWGSNEQFFGPGTRLTVL.

This sequence joins TRBV7-6 and TRBJ1-4, with 10 bases matching TRBD1. This CDR3 has 15 amino acids. Germline-derived CDR1 and CDR2 are SGHVS and FNYEAQ. The ends lost 3 bases at V and 8 bases at J; junction bases unmatched: 6. CDR3 protein: CASSFDRGRGEKLFF. The CDR3 coding sequence is TGTGCCAGCAGCTTCGACAGGGGGCGAGGGGAAAAACTGTTTTTT.

The V and J genes are TRBV6-1 and TRBJ2-7, with D possibly TRBD1 on 6 matching bases. CDR1 and CDR2 from the germline V gene are MNHNS and SASEGT. Deletions cut 2 bases from V and 4 bases from J, with 12 bases between. This CDR3 has 14 amino acids. The CDR3 coding sequence is TGTGCCAGCAGTGAATCTGGGGGCTGGTACGAGCAGTACTTC. Translating it yields CASSESGGWYEQYF.

In its sample, this clone was seen a few times. The V gene is TRBV5-6, the J gene TRBJ1-2; a possible D gene is TRBD1 (5 bases). The CDR3 runs 15 residues. V was trimmed by 4 bases and J by 4 bases, leaving 17 bases between them. Germline V gene data show CDR1 as SGHDT and CDR2 as YYEEEE. This CDR3 reads CASSPRDSPSYGYTF. The CDR3, as DNA: TGTGCCAGCAGCCCTCGGGACTCTCCTAGCTATGGCTACACCTTC.

V gene TRBV5-1 combines with J gene TRBJ2-3; the match to TRBD2 covers 12 bases. Trimming cost V 2 bases and J 5 bases; bases outside gene matches: 3. Germline CDR1 reads SGHRS; CDR2 reads YFSETQ. The CDR3 extends over 15 amino acids. The CDR3 region is CASSFLGLAGDTQYF. The CDR3 bases are TGCGCCAGCAGCTTTTTGGGACTAGCGGGAGATACGCAGTATTTT.

This rearrangement joins TRBV7-9 to TRBJ2-1; TRBD1 matches at 7 bases. The CDR3 is 14 residues long. Unmatched junction bases numbered 6, after V lost 5 bases and J lost 5 bases. The germline V gene has CDR1 SEHNR and CDR2 FQNEAQ (reference sequence). Here the CDR3 reads CASSPSDRNNEQFF. Here the CDR3 DNA reads TGTGCCAGCAGCCCTTCGGACAGGAACAATGAGCAGTTCTTC.

This clone turned up a few times. The chain recombines TRBV30 with TRBJ2-7; 7 positions agree with TRBD2. Trimming removed 4 bases from V and 2 bases from J; junction bases left unmatched: 5. Germline lookup yields CDR1 GTSNPN and CDR2 SVGIG (reference sequence). The CDR3 totals 13 residues. The CDR3 region has the DNA TGTGCCTGGAAAGGGACTAACACCTACGAGCAGTACTTC. Its translation is CAWKGTNTYEQYF.

The chain uses TRBV10-2 and TRBJ2-1; a weak D match, TRBD2 (6 bases). Germline loops: CDR1 WSHSY, CDR2 SAAADI. Trimming pared 6 bases from V and 7 bases from J, leaving 13 bases between. The CDR3 loop spans 13 amino acids. The DNA for the CDR3 is TGCGCCAGCAGCCCCGCCGCGGGAAATGAGCAGTTCTTC. Translating gives CASSPAAGNEQFF.

V usage is TRBV4-1 and J usage is TRBJ1-1; weak D call: TRBD1 (6 bases). Germline V CDR1 and CDR2: MGHRA, YSYEKL. This CDR3 comprises 15 residues. V lost 5 bases and J lost 5, with 18 bases in between. CDR3 bases: TGCGCCAGCAGCTTTGAGGGGGGGAGGGGGACTGAAGCTTTCTTT. It encodes CASSFEGGRGTEAFF.

V usage is TRBV30 and J usage is TRBJ1-5; tentative D call: TRBD1 (6 bases). Trimming shortened V by 1 base and J by 5 bases, and 12 bases separated the two germline ends. The CDR3 is 14 amino acids. Germline CDR1 is GTSNPN and CDR2 is SVGIG (reference sequence). CDR3 in amino acids: CAWSETGTDQPQHF. The CDR3 coding sequence is TGTGCCTGGAGTGAGACAGGAACCGATCAGCCCCAGCATTTT.

The gene calls are TRBV24-1 and TRBJ2-1; maybe TRBD1 (6 bases). The ends were cut back, 3 bases at V and 6 bases at J, with 11 bases in the middle. The germline V gene encodes CDR1 KGHDR and CDR2 SFDVKD. This CDR3 comprises 14 residues. CDR3 in DNA: TGTGCCACCAGTGATCCAGGGGACGCCAATGAGCAGTTCTTC. It specifies CATSDPGDANEQFF.

In this sample, this clone turned up a few times. The rearrangement joins TRBV7-3 to TRBJ2-1; 11 bases match TRBD2. Germline trimming cut 3 bases from V and 8 bases from J; bases unmatched to any gene: 15. Germline assignment: CDR1 SGHTA and CDR2 FQGTGA. The CDR3 loop spans 18 amino acids. The CDR3 DNA sequence: TGTGCCAGCAGCTTGCGGCTGACTAGCGGGAACCGAGGCGATGAGCAGTTCTTC. Encoded protein: CASSLRLTSGNRGDEQFF.

This sequence joins TRBV30 and TRBJ1-1, with 8 bases identical to TRBD1. After removal of 2 bases from V and 4 bases from J, the junction contained 9 bases not matched to a gene. Germline V CDR1 and CDR2: GTSNPN, SVGIG (reference sequence). CDR3 size: 15 residues. The CDR3 loop reads CAWSIKIQGVTEAFF. CDR3 DNA sequence: TGTGCCTGGAGTATAAAAATACAGGGGGTCACTGAAGCTTTCTTT. The complete variable domain, with remaining parts taken from reference TRBV30 and TRBJ1-1, reads SQTIHQWPATLVQPVGSPLSLECTVEGTSNPNLYWYRQAAGRGLQLLFYSVGIGQISSEVPQNLSASRPQDRQFILSSKKLLLSDSGFYLCAWSIKIQGVTEAFFGQGTRLTVV.

This chain links TRBV5-1 with TRBJ2-2, with D possibly being TRBD2 (6 bases). The CDR3 is 14 residues long. With 4 bases removed from V and 8 bases from J, the gap between germline ends came to 15 bases. Per germline, CDR1 SGHRS and CDR2 YFSETQ. The CDR3 sequence: CASSMGLNGGELFF. CDR3 DNA: TGCGCCAGCAGCATGGGACTTAACGGAGGGGAGCTGTTTTTT.

The chain employs TRBV27 and TRBJ1-2, with TRBD1 as a possible D gene (5 bases). In germline, CDR1 is MNHEY, CDR2 SMNVEV (reference sequence). The CDR3 loop spans 15 amino acids. The V and J ends lost 3 bases and 8 bases respectively, with 19 bases between them. In DNA form, the CDR3 reads TGTGCCAGCAGTTTTGGGGCAGGGTGGGAAGAAGGCTACACCTTC. Protein sequence: CASSFGAGWEEGYTF.

The J gene is TRBJ1-3, the V gene TRBV3-1 (or the pseudogene TRBV3-2); possible D gene TRBD1, 5 bases. Looked up from germline, CDR1 is LGHDT and CDR2 is YNNKEL (reference sequence). The CDR3 has 15 amino acids. The V gene lost 0 bases and the J gene lost 8 bases, with 14 bases spanning the gap. CDR3 loop: CASSQDLGQGYTIYF. CDR3 DNA: TGTGCCAGCAGCCAAGACTTAGGCCAGGGATACACCATATATTTT.

The rearrangement uses TRBV3-1 (or the pseudogene TRBV3-2) and TRBJ2-2, with 8 nucleotides matching TRBD2. The CDR3 is made up of 16 amino acids. Trimming cost V 5 bases and J 5 bases; bases outside gene matches: 10. Germline V gene data show CDR1 as LGHDT and CDR2 as YNNKEL (reference sequence). The CDR3: CASSIRLALQTGELFF. The DNA for the CDR3 is TGTGCCAGCAGCATCCGACTAGCGTTGCAGACCGGGGAGCTGTTTTTT.

The chain couples TRBV5-1 to TRBJ1-4; D not resolved. The CDR3 runs 14 residues. Germline CDR1 SGHRS, CDR2 YFSETQ. V was shortened by 6 bases and J by 6 bases, with 15 bases between the two germline ends. In DNA, the CDR3 is TGCGCCAGCACCCCGGGAAGGATGGATGAAAAACTGTTTTTT. It specifies CASTPGRMDEKLFF.

The chain has TRBV11-2 and TRBJ2-7; D is unclear. Germline CDR1 SGHAT, CDR2 FQNNGV. The V and J ends lost 1 base and 4 bases respectively, with 14 bases between them. CDR3 size: 15 residues. For the CDR3, the DNA is TGTGCCAGCAGCTTAGTGTTCGATCCTAAATACGAGCAGTACTTC. As protein: CASSLVFDPKYEQYF.

The rearrangement uses TRBV6-6 and TRBJ1-5, with D unresolved. Germline values: CDR1 MNHNY, CDR2 SVGAGI (reference sequence). Trimming cost V 6 bases and J 1 base, with 13 bases left between them. This CDR3 spans 15 amino acids. For the CDR3, the DNA is TGTGCCAGCAGGCCGGCAGGCGTGAGCAATCAGCCCCAGCATTTT. Protein product: CASRPAGVSNQPQHF.

This clone is a singleton in its sample. The CDR3 DNA is TGTGCCAGCAGCCAACAGGGGGCAGGAAACGAGCAGTACTTC. Translated: CASSQQGAGNEQYF. The genes are TRBV7-3 and TRBJ2-7, with 9 bases identical to TRBD1. Germline-derived CDR1 and CDR2 are SGHTA and FQGTGA. This CDR3 comprises 14 residues. V was clipped by 5 bases and J by 5 bases; unmatched bases: 7.

For the CDR3, the DNA is TGTGCCAGCAGCTTACGGGTTTTTAGCGGGACCTATTACAATGAGCAGTTCTTC. It encodes CASSLRVFSGTYYNEQFF. J is TRBJ2-1 and V is TRBV7-6; 8 bases align to TRBD2. The germline CDR1 and CDR2 sequences are SGHVS and FNYEAQ. This CDR3 comprises 18 residues. V was pared by 2 bases and J by 4 bases, with 13 bases of the junction left unmatched. The variable domain in full, with the rest retrieved from reference TRBV7-6 and TRBJ2-1, is GAGVSQSPRYKVTKRGQDVALRCDPISGHVSLYWYRQALGQGPEFLTYFNYEAQQDKSGLPNDRFSAERPEGSISTLTIQRTEQRDSAMYRCASSLRVFSGTYYNEQFFGPGTRLTVL.